These 14 T cell receptor beta chains originate from one sample sequenced in a study of blood T cell repertoires in COVID-19. Only in-frame clones appear in the TCRdb table, and some are missing; sequencing was by immunoSEQ multiplex PCR. The sample records around 340,000 clones, around 83% being singletons. The sequenced material came from peripheral blood. The source is a man under 40 with active or convalescent COVID-19.

The chain employs TRBV28 and TRBJ2-1; tentative D call: TRBD2 (5 bases). Germline V gene lookup returns CDR1 MDHEN and CDR2 SYDVKM. V was pared by 9 bases and J by 0 bases, with 15 bases between. This CDR3 contains 15 residues. The CDR3 sequence is CASGPGGGSYNEQFF. The CDR3 bases are TGTGCCAGTGGACCGGGCGGAGGCTCCTACAATGAGCAGTTCTTC.

In the case of this clone: One junction end disagrees with the germline gene, perhaps due to a read error. The CDR3 reads CASSWDSFEQYF. DNA for the CDR3: TGTGCCAGCAGCTGGGACTCCTTCGAGCAGTACTTC. The chain is built from TRBV5-4 and TRBJ2-7, with D possibly being TRBD2 (6 bases). Germline V CDR1 and CDR2: SGHNT, YYREEE (reference sequence). The CDR3 totals 12 residues.

The DNA of the CDR3 is TGTGCCAGCAGCCCGACAGATGCAACTAATGAAAAACTGTTTTTT. Its translation is CASSPTDATNEKLFF. The chain carries TRBV5-5 and TRBJ1-4; TRBD1 might be the D (5 bases). V was cut by 4 bases and J by 0 bases, with 10 bases left in between. The CDR3 is 15 amino acids. Looked up from germline, CDR1 is SGHKS and CDR2 is YYEKEE (reference sequence).

The rearrangement uses TRBV4-3 and TRBJ2-7; weak D call: TRBD2 (6 bases). Trimming shortened V by 2 bases and J by 3 bases, and 14 bases separated the two germline ends. The CDR3 spans 15 residues. CDR1 and CDR2 (germline): LGHNA, YSLEER. The CDR3 DNA is TGCGCCAGCAGCCAACAATTGGGAGGTTTCTACGAGCAGTACTTC. Its protein is CASSQQLGGFYEQYF.

J is TRBJ2-7 and V is TRBV7-2; D is perhaps TRBD2 (5 bases). Trimming shortened V by 1 base and J by 1 base, and 8 bases separated the two germline ends. This CDR3 has 14 amino acids. Per germline, CDR1 SGHTA and CDR2 FQGNSA. CDR3: CASSLGERSYEQYF. In DNA form, the CDR3 reads TGTGCCAGCAGCTTAGGGGAGCGGTCCTACGAGCAGTACTTC. Supplemented by reference TRBV7-2 and TRBJ2-7, the full variable domain reads GAGVSQSPSNKVTEKGKDVELRCDPISGHTALYWYRQSLGQGLEFLIYFQGNSAPDKSGLPSDRFSAERTGGSVSTLTIQRTQQEDSAVYLCASSLGERSYEQYFGPGTRLTVT.

The chain is built from TRBV4-3 and TRBJ1-4; the D is unclear. With 0 bases removed from V and 7 bases from J, the gap between germline ends came to 6 bases. This CDR3 has 13 amino acids. Germline CDR1 is LGHNA and CDR2 is YSLEER. CDR3 protein: CASSQEFREKLFF. The CDR3 region has the DNA TGCGCCAGCAGCCAAGAATTTCGTGAAAAACTGTTTTTT.

V gene TRBV6-2 or TRBV6-3 combines with J gene TRBJ1-1; D is unclear. The CDR3 runs 14 residues. Per the germline V gene, CDR1 is MNHEY and CDR2 is SVGEGT. Trimming took off 2 bases at V and 2 bases at J, with 9 bases between the two ends. CDR3 region: CASSYAFENTEAFF. The CDR3 DNA reads as TGTGCCAGCAGTTACGCGTTCGAAAACACTGAAGCTTTCTTT.

V and J are TRBV7-2 and TRBJ1-5; D is unclear. Per germline, CDR1 SGHTA and CDR2 FQGNSA. This CDR3 region has 14 residues. V lost 1 base and J lost 3, with 7 bases in between. Here the CDR3 reads CASSLGTYNQPQHF. Here the CDR3 DNA reads TGTGCCAGCAGCTTAGGTACCTACAATCAGCCCCAGCATTTT. Based on the CDR3 plus reference TRBV7-2 and TRBJ1-5, the full variable domain is GAGVSQSPSNKVTEKGKDVELRCDPISGHTALYWYRQSLGQGLEFLIYFQGNSAPDKSGLPSDRFSAERTGGSVSTLTIQRTQQEDSAVYLCASSLGTYNQPQHFGDGTRLSIL.

This chain joins TRBV20-1 and TRBJ2-3; the D gene is possibly TRBD1 (6 bases). Germline V lookup: CDR1 DFQATT, CDR2 SNEGSKA (reference sequence). The CDR3 runs to 14 residues. V lost 3 bases and J 3 bases, leaving 13 bases between the germline ends. The CDR3 DNA is TGCAGTGCTAGTAGCCCCAGGGGTACAGATACGCAGTATTTT. Protein sequence: CSASSPRGTDTQYF.

This chain links TRBV4-1 with TRBJ2-1; 8 bases fit TRBD2. The CDR3 covers 17 residues. V trimming: 2 bases; J trimming: 3 bases; junction bases outside the gene matches: 9. The germline gives CDR1 MGHRA, CDR2 YSYEKL. The CDR3 nucleotides are TGCGCCAGCAGCCAATCCCGCGAGCGGGAGCTCTACAATGAGCAGTTCTTC. Translated, it gives CASSQSRERELYNEQFF.

The chain couples TRBV29-1 to TRBJ1-1; 10 positions agree with TRBD1. Per the germline V gene, CDR1 is SQVTM and CDR2 is ANQGSEA. This CDR3 spans 14 amino acids. V lost 6 bases, J lost 3 bases, and 7 bases stayed unmatched. Written as DNA, the CDR3 is TGCAGCGTCAAACGACAGGGGGCGGACACTGAAGCTTTCTTT. Translated: CSVKRQGADTEAFF.

CDR3 loop: CASSQETRDRAEKLFF. CDR3 sequence (DNA): TGCGCCAGCAGCCAAGAGACCCGGGACAGGGCTGAAAAACTGTTTTTT. The chain joins TRBV4-1 to TRBJ1-4; 9 bases are a match to TRBD1. This CDR3 has 16 residues. Trimming took 0 bases from V and 7 from J; bases not matched to a gene: 6. CDR1 is MGHRA and CDR2 is YSYEKL in the germline V gene.

This clone was detected only once. The CDR3 DNA is TGCGCCAGCAGCCAATATCCCGGGACAGTGGGGGCTGGCTACACCTTC. Translated: CASSQYPGTVGAGYTF. The rearrangement joins TRBV4-1 to TRBJ1-2; 7 nucleotides align to TRBD1. Germline V CDR1 and CDR2: MGHRA, YSYEKL. The ends lost 2 bases at V and 7 bases at J; junction bases unmatched: 13. CDR3 length: 16 amino acids.

This clone was observed a single time. The CDR3 here is CASSPNLGQVERGNTEAFF. In nucleotides, the CDR3 is TGTGCCAGCAGCCCTAACCTCGGACAGGTTGAGCGAGGGAACACTGAAGCTTTCTTT. V and J are TRBV7-9 and TRBJ1-1; 7 nucleotides line up with TRBD1. This CDR3 comprises 19 residues. The germline V gene encodes CDR1 SEHNR and CDR2 FQNEAQ (reference sequence). Trimming at V came to 5 bases and at J to 1 base, leaving 19 bases not matched to a gene.